This T cell receptor beta chain originates from a study of T cell repertoires in cytomegalovirus infection. On the study more broadly: CMV infection plus the matching HLA type was flagged by public TCR beta signatures.

The CDR3 spans 14 residues. The ends were cut back, 6 bases at V and 3 bases at J, with 12 bases in the middle. Study outcomes and limitations: Adding up the frequency of public TCR beta families identified people who carried CMV plus the relevant HLA.

The sample holds many counts of this clonotype. Its antigen is currently unknown. MiXCR was run by TCRdb on the reads, yielding one entry per CDR3 protein. Here the sample spans tens of thousands of distinct CDR3 sequences, 3% to 4.5% being singletons. The origin of this receptor is a human donor in good health (CMV status not recorded). Some clones in this sample may be carry-over from other donors' samples. The chain employs TRBV12-3 or TRBV12-4 and TRBJ2-1; D might be TRBD1 (5 bases). The specimen was PBMCs. CDR3 bases: TGTGCCAGCAGCACTTTGGGGCTCTACAATGAGCAGTTCTTC. Its translation: CASSTLGLYNEQFF.